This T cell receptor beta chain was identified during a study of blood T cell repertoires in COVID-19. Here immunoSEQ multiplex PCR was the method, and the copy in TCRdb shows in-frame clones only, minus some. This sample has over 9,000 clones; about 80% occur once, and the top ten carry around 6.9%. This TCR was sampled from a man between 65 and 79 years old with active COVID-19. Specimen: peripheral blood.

The CDR3 bases are TGCGCCAGCAGCTTGGATGGGACAGGGTACTACGAGCAGTACTTC. Amino acids: CASSLDGTGYYEQYF. V and J are TRBV5-1 and TRBJ2-7; 9 nucleotides align to TRBD1. Trimming took 0 bases from V and 3 from J; bases not matched to a gene: 4. The CDR3 loop spans 15 amino acids. Germline V gene sequence: CDR1 SGHRS, CDR2 YFSETQ.